This T cell receptor beta chain is from a study of T cells after yellow fever vaccination. Study overall: SMART-Seq v4 Ultra Low Input served to prepare low-cell-number fractions. Study-wide results and limits: Boosting was followed by the reappearance of most primary-vaccination clones (around 95% CD4, about 89% CD8). Weaker, the secondary response had a peak occurring faster, on day 5 versus 15. Researchers noted that a small share of clonotypes showed up in both CD4 and CD8 compartments.

The germline CDR1 and CDR2 sequences are SGHVS and FQNEAQ. Trimming left V 5 bases short and J 6 bases short, with 14 bases between. The CDR3 covers 13 residues. In TCRdb, the 5' RACE reads were re-called with MiXCR into one record per CDR3 protein. The table lists hundreds of thousands of distinct CDR3 sequences, roughly 13% of them singletons. Comments on this clonotype: Its target is not known.

The source of this sequence is a man aged 30 to 45 who received the YFV17D yellow fever vaccine. V is TRBV7-8 and J is TRBJ2-7; D is possibly TRBD1 or TRBD2 (7 bases each). The material sequenced was PBMCs, taken on the day of the yellow fever booster vaccination. The CDR3 region is CASSNDREGEQYF. CDR3 sequence (DNA): TGTGCCAGCAGCAACGACAGGGAGGGCGAGCAGTACTTC.